The rows below give T cell receptor beta chains drawn from one sample of a study of graft-versus-host responses after intestinal transplantation. Sequencing used immunoSEQ multiplex PCR; TCRdb keeps in-frame clones, though not all of them. The data show 40,000 to 45,000 clones, around 96% seen once. The antigens of these receptors remain unknown. The specimen comprised unstimulated CD8+ T cells sorted from spleen or lymph node cells, sampled before transplant. All receptors derive from a human donor who was the organ donor for an intestinal transplant. Each CDR3 is given with its conserved first and last residue. The D gene is left open where the match is weak. Only some rows state a clone size, as once, few, many or a class for expanded clones.

v_gene	d_gene	abundance	j_gene	CDR3nt	CDR3aa
TRBV10-2	.	.	TRBJ1-2	TGCGCCAGCAAGTGGGGGGCTGGTGGCTACACCTTC	CASKWGAGGYTF
TRBV27	.	.	TRBJ2-1	TGTGCCAGCAGTTGGGGACCATTTTACAATGAGCAGTTCTTC	CASSWGPFYNEQFF
TRBV9	.	.	TRBJ2-7	TGTGCCAGCAGCGTAGGGGGATCCAACGAGCAGTACTTC	CASSVGGSNEQYF
TRBV5-4	TRBD2	.	TRBJ2-1	TGTGCCAGCAGACGAGCGGGGGGGCTGGAAAATGAGCAGTTCTTC	CASRRAGGLENEQFF
TRBV5-4	TRBD1	.	TRBJ2-7	TGTGCCAGCAGCCGGACAGGGACTCCCTACGAGCAGTACTTC	CASSRTGTPYEQYF
TRBV5-4	TRBD2	.	TRBJ2-7	TGTGCCAGCAGGGGACTAGCCTCCGAGCAGTACTTC	CASRGLASEQYF
TRBV9	TRBD2	.	TRBJ2-1	TGTGCCAGCAGCGGCGGGGGGGCCTTAGACAATGAGCAGTTCTTC	CASSGGGALDNEQFF
TRBV15	.	.	TRBJ1-2	TGTGCCACCAGCAGAGGGGGGAATTGGTACTATGGCTACACCTTC	CATSRGGNWYYGYTF
TRBV6-5	.	.	TRBJ1-6	TGTGCCAGCAGTGAAGTATGGGGCAGTTCACCCCTCCACTTT	CASSEVWGSSPLHF
TRBV7-6	.	.	TRBJ1-2	TGTGCCAGCAGCTTACTCGACAGGAATGGCTACACCTTC	CASSLLDRNGYTF
TRBV7-9	.	.	TRBJ2-5	TGTGCCAGCAGCAAAGGGGCAGGGGGGATCGAGACCCAGTACTTC	CASSKGAGGIETQYF
TRBV15	.	.	TRBJ1-6	TGTGCCACCAGCAGAGATCTGGGAGGTTCACCCCCCCACTTT	CATSRDLGGSPPHF
TRBV5-5	TRBD2	.	TRBJ2-7	TGTGCCAGCAGCGGGTACGGGGGAGGGTACGAGCAGTACTTC	CASSGYGGGYEQYF
TRBV6-5	TRBD2	few	TRBJ2-7	TGTGCCAGCAGTTACTCGTTAGCGGGGGTGTACGAGCAGTACTTC	CASSYSLAGVYEQYF
TRBV21-1	.	.	TRBJ1-6	TGTGCCAGCAGCAAAGGCCGGGACAGGGGGTCACCCCTCCACTTT	CASSKGRDRGSPLHF
TRBV7-3	.	.	TRBJ2-7	TGTGCCAGCAGCTTAACTGCGGGGGCCAACTACGAGCAGTACTTC	CASSLTAGANYEQYF
TRBV7-2	.	.	TRBJ1-5	TGTGCCAGCAGCCCCGACCCGGGTCGCCATCAGCCCCAGCATTTT	CASSPDPGRHQPQHF
TRBV4-3	TRBD1	.	TRBJ1-5	TGCGCCAGCAGCCACGGGACAGGGCTTAACTATCAGCCCCAGCATTTT	CASSHGTGLNYQPQHF
TRBV6-5	.	.	TRBJ1-6	TGTGCCAGCAGTTCGCCCGGGGGGCAATCACCCCTCCACTTT	CASSSPGGQSPLHF
TRBV30	.	.	TRBJ2-7	TGTGCCTGGAGTGTACACGGGAGAGAAGAGCAGTACTTC	CAWSVHGREEQYF
TRBV27	.	.	TRBJ2-5	TGTGCCAGCAGTTTCATGGGCGACGAGACCCAGTACTTC	CASSFMGDETQYF
TRBV27	.	.	TRBJ2-7	TGTGCCAGCAGTGCGGGACACCCCCTCCGATTGTACGAGCAGTACTTC	CASSAGHPLRLYEQYF
TRBV19	.	.	TRBJ1-1	TGTGCCAGTAGTAAGCAGGGGAACACTGAAGCTTTCTTT	CASSKQGNTEAFF
TRBV27	TRBD2	.	TRBJ2-5	TGTGCCAGCAGTTTATTCAGTAGCGGGGGGGAACAAGAGACCCAGTACTTC	CASSLFSSGGEQETQYF
TRBV6-6	.	once	TRBJ1-2	TGTGCCAGCAGTTACCTGGGTGCGGCTAACTATGGCTACACCTTC	CASSYLGAANYGYTF
TRBV6-4	TRBD2	.	TRBJ2-1	TGTGCCAGCAGTGACAACGGGGGGGCCGCTGAGCAGTTCTTC	CASSDNGGAAEQFF
TRBV10-3	.	.	TRBJ2-1	TGTGCCATCAGCCTTACCGGGACACCAACAGCCTACAATGAGCAGTTCTTC	CAISLTGTPTAYNEQFF
TRBV7-6	.	.	TRBJ2-7	TGTGCCAGCAGCCCCGGGGCCTACGAGCAGTACTTC	CASSPGAYEQYF
TRBV4-3	TRBD1	.	TRBJ1-4	TGCGCCAGCAGTCTCGACAGGGGGCTTGGTAATGAAAAACTGTTTTTT	CASSLDRGLGNEKLFF
TRBV20-1	.	.	TRBJ1-2	TGCAGTGCCCCGTTCTATGGCTACACCTTC	CSAPFYGYTF
TRBV2	.	.	TRBJ2-5	TGTGCCAGCAGTGAATGGTCGGGGGGCCTCGATGTGGCCCAGTACTTC	CASSEWSGGLDVAQYF
TRBV5-1	.	.	TRBJ2-7	TGCGCCAGCAGCTTGGGCCTTGGGGGGACGGCGGGGCAGGGCGGCGACGAGCAGTACTTC	CASSLGLGGTAGQGGDEQYF
TRBV20-1	.	.	TRBJ2-7	TGCAGTGCCCGTAAAAGTTACGAGCAGTACTTC	CSARKSYEQYF
TRBV30	.	.	TRBJ2-2	TGTGCCTCACAGGGCCCGAACACCGGGGAGCTGTTTTTT	CASQGPNTGELFF
TRBV10-3	.	.	TRBJ2-5	TGTGCCATCGGTGGCCAAGAGACCCAGTACTTC	CAIGGQETQYF
TRBV2	.	.	TRBJ2-7	TGTGCCAGCAGTGAAGCGAGAGGTCCCTATGAGCAGTACTTC	CASSEARGPYEQYF
TRBV9	.	once	TRBJ2-7	TGTGCCAGCAGCGTAGGCAACAGCCACTCCTACGAGCAGTACTTC	CASSVGNSHSYEQYF